This T cell receptor beta chain was recovered during a study of cytomegalovirus exposure and HLA in healthy donors. Broader study findings: V segments that were indistinguishable, TRBV6-2 and TRBV6-3 among them, were omitted from analysis.

Of note for this clone: Its matching antigen is unknown.

The V end lost 1 base, the J end lost 9 bases, and 16 bases lay between the germline ends. This CDR3 spans 15 amino acids. Germline V gene lookup returns CDR1 LNHDA and CDR2 SQIVND (reference sequence). PCR used 60 Vbeta primers and 13 Jbeta primers. Measured with immunoSEQ multiplex PCR; TCRdb has only the in-frame clones, and not every one. The table shows some 130,000 clones, with roughly 74% occurring only once. The genes are TRBV19 and TRBJ2-1; the D is unclear. Input material: PBMCs. This receptor was identified in a male donor in good health and CMV-seronegative. CDR3 sequence: CASSIVFPVSSEQFF. DNA for the CDR3: TGTGCCAGTAGTATAGTATTCCCAGTTTCCAGTGAGCAGTTCTTC.